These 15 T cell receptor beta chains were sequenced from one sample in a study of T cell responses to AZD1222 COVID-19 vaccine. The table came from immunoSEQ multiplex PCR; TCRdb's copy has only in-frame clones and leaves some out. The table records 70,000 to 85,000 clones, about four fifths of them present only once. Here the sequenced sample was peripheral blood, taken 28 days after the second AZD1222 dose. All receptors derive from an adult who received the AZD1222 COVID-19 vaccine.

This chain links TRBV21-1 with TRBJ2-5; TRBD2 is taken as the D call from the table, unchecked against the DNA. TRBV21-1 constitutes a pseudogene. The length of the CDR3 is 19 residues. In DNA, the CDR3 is TGTGCCAGCAGCTCCAACGTAGGACTAGAGGCGTTGTACCAAGAGACCCAGTACTTC. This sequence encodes CASSSNVGLEALYQETQYF.

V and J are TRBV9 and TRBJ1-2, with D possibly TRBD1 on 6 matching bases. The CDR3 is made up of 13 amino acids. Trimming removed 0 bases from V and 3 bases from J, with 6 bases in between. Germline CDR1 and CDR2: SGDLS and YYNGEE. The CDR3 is CASSVDRDYGYTF. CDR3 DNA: TGTGCCAGCAGCGTAGACAGGGACTATGGCTACACCTTC.

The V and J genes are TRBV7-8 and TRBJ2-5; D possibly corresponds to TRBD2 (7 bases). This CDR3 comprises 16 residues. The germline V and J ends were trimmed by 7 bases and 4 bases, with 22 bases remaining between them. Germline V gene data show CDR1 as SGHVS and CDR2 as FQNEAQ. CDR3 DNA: TGTGCCAGCATCGGACCTAGGAGGGGGGGGAGAGAGACCCAGTACTTC. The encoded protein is CASIGPRRGGRETQYF. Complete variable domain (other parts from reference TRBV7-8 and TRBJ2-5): GAGVSQSPRYKVAKRGQDVALRCDPISGHVSLFWYQQALGQGPEFLTYFQNEAQLDKSGLPSDRFFAERPEGSVSTLKIQRTQQEDSAVYLCASIGPRRGGRETQYFGPGTRLLVL.

The CDR3 spells CASSQVPTGGEKLFF. CDR3 coding DNA: TGCGCCAGCAGCCAAGTTCCCACAGGGGGGGAAAAACTGTTTTTT. J is TRBJ1-4 and V is TRBV4-1; 8 bases align to TRBD1. The length of the CDR3 is 15 residues. Germline CDR1 and CDR2: MGHRA and YSYEKL. With 1 base clipped from V and 8 bases from J, the junction kept 6 bases outside the gene matches.

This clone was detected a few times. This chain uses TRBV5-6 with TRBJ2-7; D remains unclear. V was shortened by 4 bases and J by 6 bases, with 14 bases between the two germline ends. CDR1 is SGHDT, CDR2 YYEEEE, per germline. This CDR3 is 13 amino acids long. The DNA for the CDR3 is TGTGCCAGCAGCCGGGTCGGAATGGCCGAGCAGTACTTC. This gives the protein CASSRVGMAEQYF.

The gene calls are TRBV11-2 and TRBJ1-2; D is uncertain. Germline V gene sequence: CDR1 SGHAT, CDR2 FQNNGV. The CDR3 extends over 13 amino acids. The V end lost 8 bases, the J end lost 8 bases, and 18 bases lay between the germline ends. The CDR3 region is CASYGGGTIGYTF. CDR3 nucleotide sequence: TGTGCCAGCTACGGTGGAGGCACTATCGGCTACACCTTC.

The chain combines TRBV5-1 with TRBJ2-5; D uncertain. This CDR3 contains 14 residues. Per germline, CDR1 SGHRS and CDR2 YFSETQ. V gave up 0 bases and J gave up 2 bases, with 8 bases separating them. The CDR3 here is CASSLVARQETQYF. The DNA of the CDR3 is TGCGCCAGCAGCTTGGTCGCCCGTCAAGAGACCCAGTACTTC.

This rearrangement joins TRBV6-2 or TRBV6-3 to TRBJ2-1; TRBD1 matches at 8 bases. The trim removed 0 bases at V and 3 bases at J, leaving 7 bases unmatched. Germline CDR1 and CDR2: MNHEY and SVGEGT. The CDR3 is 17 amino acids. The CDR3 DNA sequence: TGTGCCAGCAGTTACTCGGGTTCCGGACAGGGCTACAATGAGCAGTTCTTC. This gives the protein CASSYSGSGQGYNEQFF.

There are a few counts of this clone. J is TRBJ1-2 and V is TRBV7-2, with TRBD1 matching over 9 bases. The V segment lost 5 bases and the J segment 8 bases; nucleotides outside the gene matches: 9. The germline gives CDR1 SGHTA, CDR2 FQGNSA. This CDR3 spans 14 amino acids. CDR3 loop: CASSNNRGLGGYTF. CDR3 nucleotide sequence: TGTGCCAGCAGCAATAACAGGGGGCTAGGGGGCTACACCTTC.

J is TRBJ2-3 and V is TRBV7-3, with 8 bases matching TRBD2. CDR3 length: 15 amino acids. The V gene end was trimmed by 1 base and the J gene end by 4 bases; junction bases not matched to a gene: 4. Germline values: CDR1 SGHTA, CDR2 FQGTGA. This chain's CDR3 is CASSLNGREADTQYF. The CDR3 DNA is TGTGCCAGCAGCTTAAACGGGAGGGAAGCAGATACGCAGTATTTT.

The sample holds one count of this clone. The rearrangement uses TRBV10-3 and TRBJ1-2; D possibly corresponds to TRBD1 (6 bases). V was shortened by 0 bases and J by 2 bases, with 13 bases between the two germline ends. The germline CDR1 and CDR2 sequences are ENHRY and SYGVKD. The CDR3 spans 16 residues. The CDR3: CAISESMSGQNYGYTF. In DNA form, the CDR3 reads TGTGCCATCAGTGAGTCGATGTCAGGACAGAACTATGGCTACACCTTC.

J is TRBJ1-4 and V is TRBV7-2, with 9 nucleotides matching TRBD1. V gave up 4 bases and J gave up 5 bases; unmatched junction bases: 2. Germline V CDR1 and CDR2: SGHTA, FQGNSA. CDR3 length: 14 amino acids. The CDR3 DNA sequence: TGTGCCAGCAGCTGGACAGGGGAAAATGAAAAACTGTTTTTT. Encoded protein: CASSWTGENEKLFF.

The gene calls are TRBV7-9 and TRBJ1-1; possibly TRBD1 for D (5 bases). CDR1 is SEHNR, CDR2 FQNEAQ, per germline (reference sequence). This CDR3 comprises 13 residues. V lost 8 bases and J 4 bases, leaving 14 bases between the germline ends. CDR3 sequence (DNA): TGTGCCAGCGCTCGGGGGGTATCCACTGAAGCTTTCTTT. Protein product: CASARGVSTEAFF.

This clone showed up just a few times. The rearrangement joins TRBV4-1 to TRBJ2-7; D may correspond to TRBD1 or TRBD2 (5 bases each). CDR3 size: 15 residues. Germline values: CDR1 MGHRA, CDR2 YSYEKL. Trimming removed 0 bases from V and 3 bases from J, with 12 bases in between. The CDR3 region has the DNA TGCGCCAGCAGCCAAGATGAGGGGACCTTCTACGAGCAGTACTTC. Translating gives CASSQDEGTFYEQYF.

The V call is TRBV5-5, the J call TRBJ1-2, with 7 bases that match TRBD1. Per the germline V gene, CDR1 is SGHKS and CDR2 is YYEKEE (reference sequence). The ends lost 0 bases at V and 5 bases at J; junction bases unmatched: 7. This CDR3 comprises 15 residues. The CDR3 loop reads CASSLAPQQGYGYTF. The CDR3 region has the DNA TGTGCCAGCAGCTTGGCCCCTCAACAGGGGTATGGCTACACCTTC.